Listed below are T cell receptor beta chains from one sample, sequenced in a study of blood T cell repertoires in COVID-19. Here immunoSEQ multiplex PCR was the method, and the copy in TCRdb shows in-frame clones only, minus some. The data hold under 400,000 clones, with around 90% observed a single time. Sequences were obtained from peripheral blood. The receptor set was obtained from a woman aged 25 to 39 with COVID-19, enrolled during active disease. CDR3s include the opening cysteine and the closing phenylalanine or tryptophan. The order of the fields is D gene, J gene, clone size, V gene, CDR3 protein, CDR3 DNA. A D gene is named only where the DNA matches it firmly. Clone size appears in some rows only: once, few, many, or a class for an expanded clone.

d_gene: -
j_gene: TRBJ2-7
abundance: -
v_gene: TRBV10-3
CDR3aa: CAISESRESYEQYF
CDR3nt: TGTGCCATCAGTGAGTCACGAGAATCCTACGAGCAGTACTTC

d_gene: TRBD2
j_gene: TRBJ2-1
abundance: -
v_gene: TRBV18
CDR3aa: CASSPPASGSSNEQFF
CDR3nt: TGTGCCAGCTCACCACCCGCCAGCGGGAGTTCCAATGAGCAGTTCTTC

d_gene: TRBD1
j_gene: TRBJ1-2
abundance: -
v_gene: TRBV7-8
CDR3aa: CASSTGQGAYGYTF
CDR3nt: TGTGCCAGCAGCACGGGACAGGGGGCTTACGGCTACACCTTC

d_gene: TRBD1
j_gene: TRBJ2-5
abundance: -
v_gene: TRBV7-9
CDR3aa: CASSTWDRGHRETQYF
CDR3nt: TGTGCCAGCAGCACCTGGGACAGGGGGCATCGAGAGACCCAGTACTTC

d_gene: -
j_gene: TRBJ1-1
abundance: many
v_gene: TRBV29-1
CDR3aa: CSVGRGDGTEAFF
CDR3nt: TGCAGCGTTGGGCGGGGGGATGGCACTGAAGCTTTCTTT

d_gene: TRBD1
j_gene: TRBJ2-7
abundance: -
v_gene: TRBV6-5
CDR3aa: CASSSGQGAYEQYF
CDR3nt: TGTGCCAGCAGTTCAGGACAGGGGGCCTACGAGCAGTACTTC

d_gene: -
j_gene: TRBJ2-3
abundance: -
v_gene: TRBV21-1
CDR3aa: CASSVRTGWTDTQYF
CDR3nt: TGTGCCAGCAGCGTTCGGACAGGGTGGACGGATACGCAGTATTTT

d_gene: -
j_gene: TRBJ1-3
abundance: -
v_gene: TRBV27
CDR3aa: CASSLSPGQSTIYF
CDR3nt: TGTGCCAGCAGTTTATCGCCAGGGCAATCCACCATATATTTT

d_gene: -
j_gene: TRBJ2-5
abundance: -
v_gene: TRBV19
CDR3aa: CASSEGVSETQYF
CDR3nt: TGTGCCAGTAGCGAGGGGGTCTCGGAGACCCAGTACTTC

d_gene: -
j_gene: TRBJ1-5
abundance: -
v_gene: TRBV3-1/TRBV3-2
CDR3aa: CASSQDGRSNQPQHF
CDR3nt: TGTGCCAGCAGCCAAGATGGCAGGAGCAATCAGCCCCAGCATTTT

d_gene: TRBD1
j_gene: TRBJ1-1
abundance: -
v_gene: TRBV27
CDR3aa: CASSPRTGWTEAFF
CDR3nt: TGTGCCAGCAGTCCACGGACAGGGTGGACTGAAGCTTTCTTT

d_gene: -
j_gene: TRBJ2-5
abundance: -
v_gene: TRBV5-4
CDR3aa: CASRPAPGIQETQYF
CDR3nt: TGTGCCAGCAGACCTGCCCCGGGGATTCAAGAGACCCAGTACTTC

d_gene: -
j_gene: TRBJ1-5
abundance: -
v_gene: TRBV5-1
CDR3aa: CASRPGAGDSNQPQHF
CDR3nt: TGCGCCAGCAGGCCCGGGGCAGGGGATAGCAATCAGCCCCAGCATTTT

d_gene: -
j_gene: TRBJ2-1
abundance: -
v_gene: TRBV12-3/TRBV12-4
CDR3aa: CASSALGSGEQFF
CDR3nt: TGTGCCAGCAGCGCCCTCGGGAGTGGTGAGCAGTTCTTC

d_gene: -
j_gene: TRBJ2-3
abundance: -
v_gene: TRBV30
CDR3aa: CAWSIREGTDTQYF
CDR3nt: TGTGCCTGGAGTATCAGGGAGGGCACAGATACGCAGTATTTT

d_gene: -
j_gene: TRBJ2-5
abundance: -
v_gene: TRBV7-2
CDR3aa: CASSLAQKTQYF
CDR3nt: TGTGCCAGCAGCTTAGCCCAAAAGACCCAGTACTTC

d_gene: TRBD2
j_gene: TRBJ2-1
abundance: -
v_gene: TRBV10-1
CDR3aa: CASSESGSGSQNEQFF
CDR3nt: TGCGCCAGCAGTGAGTCGGGTAGCGGGTCGCAGAATGAGCAGTTCTTC

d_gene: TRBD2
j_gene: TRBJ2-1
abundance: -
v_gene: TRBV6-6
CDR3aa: CASSLAGGPRDEQFF
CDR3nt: TGTGCCAGCAGCCTAGCGGGAGGGCCTCGGGATGAGCAGTTCTTC

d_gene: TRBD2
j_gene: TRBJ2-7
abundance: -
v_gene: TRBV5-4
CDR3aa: CASSPGTSSAYEQYF
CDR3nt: TGTGCCAGCAGCCCGGGGACTAGCAGCGCCTACGAGCAGTACTTC

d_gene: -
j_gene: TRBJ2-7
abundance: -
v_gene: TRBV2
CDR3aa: CASRMHLSTRSNSYEQYF
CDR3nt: TGTGCCAGCCGCATGCACTTATCAACTAGGTCGAATTCCTACGAGCAGTACTTC

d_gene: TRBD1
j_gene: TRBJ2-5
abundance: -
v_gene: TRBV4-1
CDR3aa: CASSQEGQGRGTQYF
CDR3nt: TGCGCCAGCAGCCAAGAGGGACAGGGAAGGGGGACCCAGTACTTC

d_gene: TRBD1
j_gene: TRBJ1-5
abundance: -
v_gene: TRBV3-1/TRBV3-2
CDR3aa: CASSQGTGIGNQPQHF
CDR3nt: TGTGCCAGCAGCCAGGGGACAGGGATAGGAAATCAGCCCCAGCATTTT

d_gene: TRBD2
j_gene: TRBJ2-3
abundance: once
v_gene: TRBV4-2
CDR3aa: CASSQEGRLAGTDTQYF
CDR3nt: TGTGCCAGCAGCCAAGAGGGCCGACTAGCGGGAACAGATACGCAGTATTTT

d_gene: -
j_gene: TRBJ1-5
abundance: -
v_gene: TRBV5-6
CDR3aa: CASSLAGNQPQHF
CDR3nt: TGTGCCAGCAGCTTGGCGGGCAATCAGCCCCAGCATTTT

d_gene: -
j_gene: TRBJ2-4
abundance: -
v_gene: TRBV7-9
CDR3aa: CASSWGLAKNIQYF
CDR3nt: TGTGCCAGCAGCTGGGGACTAGCCAAAAACATTCAGTACTTC

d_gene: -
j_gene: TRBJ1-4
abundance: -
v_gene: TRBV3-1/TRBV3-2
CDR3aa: CASSQAGSKLFF
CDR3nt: TGTGCCAGCAGCCAAGCAGGTTCAAAACTGTTTTTT

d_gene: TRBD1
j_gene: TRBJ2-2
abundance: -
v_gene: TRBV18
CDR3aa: CASSPPGGQGAGELFF
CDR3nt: TGTGCCAGCTCACCACCGGGAGGACAGGGCGCCGGGGAGCTGTTTTTT

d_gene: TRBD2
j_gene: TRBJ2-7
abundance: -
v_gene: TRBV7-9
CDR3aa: CASQDVRGWREGTYEQYF
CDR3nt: TGTGCCAGCCAGGACGTAAGGGGTTGGCGGGAGGGAACCTACGAGCAGTACTTC

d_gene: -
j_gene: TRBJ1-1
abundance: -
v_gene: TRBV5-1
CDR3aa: CASSVSGETTEAFF
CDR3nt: TGCGCCAGCAGCGTTTCAGGGGAGACCACTGAAGCTTTCTTT

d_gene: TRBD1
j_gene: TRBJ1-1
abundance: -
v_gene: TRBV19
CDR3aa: CASSRTGSPNTEAFF
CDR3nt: TGTGCCAGTAGCAGGACAGGGTCTCCGAACACTGAAGCTTTCTTT

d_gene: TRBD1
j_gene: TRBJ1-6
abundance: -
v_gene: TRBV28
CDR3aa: CASSPPTGGNSPLHF
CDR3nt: TGTGCCAGCAGCCCCCCGACAGGGGGAAATTCACCCCTCCACTTT

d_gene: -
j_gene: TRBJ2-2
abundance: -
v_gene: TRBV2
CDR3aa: CASSQVGGTGELFF
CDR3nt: TGTGCCAGCAGTCAAGTGGGGGGAACCGGGGAGCTGTTTTTT

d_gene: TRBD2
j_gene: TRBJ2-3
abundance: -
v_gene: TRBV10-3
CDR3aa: CAISESGTSGTDTQYF
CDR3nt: TGTGCCATCAGTGAGTCGGGGACTAGCGGCACAGATACGCAGTATTTT

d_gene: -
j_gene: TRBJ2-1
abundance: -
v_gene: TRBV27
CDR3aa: CASSWSVRNEQFF
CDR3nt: TGTGCCAGCAGTTGGTCGGTCCGTAATGAGCAGTTCTTC

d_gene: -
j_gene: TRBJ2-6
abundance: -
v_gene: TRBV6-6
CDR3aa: CASSYEGSGANVLTF
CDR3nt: TGTGCCAGCAGTTACGAGGGTTCAGGGGCCAACGTCCTGACTTTC

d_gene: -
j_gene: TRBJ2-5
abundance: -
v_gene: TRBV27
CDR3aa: CASRTLTGNQETQYF
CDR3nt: TGTGCCAGCAGGACGCTAACGGGAAACCAAGAGACCCAGTACTTC

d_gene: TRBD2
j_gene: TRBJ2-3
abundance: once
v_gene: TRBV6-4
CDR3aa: CASSPHGAGDTDTQYF
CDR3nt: TGTGCCAGCAGTCCACATGGAGCGGGGGACACAGATACGCAGTATTTT

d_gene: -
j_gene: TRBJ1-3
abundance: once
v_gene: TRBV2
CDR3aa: CASTDSLSGNTIYF
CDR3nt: TGTGCCAGCACCGACAGTCTCTCTGGAAACACCATATATTTT

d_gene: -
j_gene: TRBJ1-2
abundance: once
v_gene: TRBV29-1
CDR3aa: CSVIAGYGYTF
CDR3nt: TGCAGCGTTATTGCCGGCTATGGCTACACCTTC

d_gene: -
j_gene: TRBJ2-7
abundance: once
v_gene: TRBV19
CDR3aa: CASSIDTGPYEQYF
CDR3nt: TGTGCCAGTAGTATAGATACAGGGCCCTACGAGCAGTACTTC

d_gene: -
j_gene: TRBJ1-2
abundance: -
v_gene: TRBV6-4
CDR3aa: CASTPGGENYGYTF
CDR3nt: TGTGCCAGCACACCCGGCGGGGAGAACTATGGCTACACCTTC

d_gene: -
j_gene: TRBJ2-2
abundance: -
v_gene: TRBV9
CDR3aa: CASSPEGLNTGELFF
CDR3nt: TGTGCCAGCAGCCCGGAGGGACTCAACACCGGGGAGCTGTTTTTT

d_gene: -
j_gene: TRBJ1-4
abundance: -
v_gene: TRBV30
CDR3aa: CAWKDGWGHNEKLFF
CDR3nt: TGTGCCTGGAAGGACGGGTGGGGGCATAATGAAAAACTGTTTTTT

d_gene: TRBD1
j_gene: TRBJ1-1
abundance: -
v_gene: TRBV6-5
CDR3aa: CASVRSGGTEAFF
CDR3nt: TGTGCCAGCGTTAGGTCAGGGGGGACTGAAGCTTTCTTT

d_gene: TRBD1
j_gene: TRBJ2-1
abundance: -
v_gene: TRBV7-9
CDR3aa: CASGTGTDYNEQFF
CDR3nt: TGTGCCAGCGGGACCGGGACAGACTACAATGAGCAGTTCTTC

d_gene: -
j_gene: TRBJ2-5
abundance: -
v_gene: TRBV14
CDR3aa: CASSQAIQETQYF
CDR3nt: TGTGCCAGCAGCCAAGCCATCCAAGAGACCCAGTACTTC

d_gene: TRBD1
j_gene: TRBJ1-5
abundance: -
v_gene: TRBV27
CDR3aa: CASSNDRGLQPQHF
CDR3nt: TGTGCCAGCAGTAATGACAGGGGCCTCCAGCCCCAGCATTTT

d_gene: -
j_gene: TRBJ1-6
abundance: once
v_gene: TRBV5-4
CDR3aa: CASSLSVGKNSPLHF
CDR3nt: TGTGCCAGCAGCTTAAGCGTGGGTAAAAATTCACCCCTCCACTTT

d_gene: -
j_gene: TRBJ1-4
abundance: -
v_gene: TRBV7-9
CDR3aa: CASAPKRRLEEKLFF
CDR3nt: TGTGCCAGCGCCCCGAAAAGGCGATTGGAGGAAAAACTGTTTTTT